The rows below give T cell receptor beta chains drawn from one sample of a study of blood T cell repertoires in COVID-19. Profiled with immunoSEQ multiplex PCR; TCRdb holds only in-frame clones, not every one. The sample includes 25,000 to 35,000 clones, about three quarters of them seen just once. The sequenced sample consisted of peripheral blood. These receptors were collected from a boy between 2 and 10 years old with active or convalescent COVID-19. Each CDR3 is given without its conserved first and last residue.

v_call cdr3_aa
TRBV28 ASSPGLGGRELF
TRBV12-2 ASRFRQGNQPQH
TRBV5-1 ASSLLTQNTEAF
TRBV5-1 ASSRQGTAGELF
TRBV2 ASKPFRDTKETQY
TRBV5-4 ASRVGGRNTGELF
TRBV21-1 ASSKVRGNTEAF
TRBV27 ASSLGGLAGGYT
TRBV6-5 ASVGSGGLGTQY
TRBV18 ASSPHIAVREVEDTQY
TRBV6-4 ASRGGPNTGELF
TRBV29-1 IAGWGGNEQY
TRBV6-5 ASSPWGVGDEQY
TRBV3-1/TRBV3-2 ASSQDRGLAGPNEQF
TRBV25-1 ASTPLGGQGQETQY
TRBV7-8 ASSFTGGIIRGYT
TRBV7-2 ASSSPGQGGGYT
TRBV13 ASSARNRAHTEAF
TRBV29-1 SVGRGGFGYT
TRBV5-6 ASSLIGGAEKLF
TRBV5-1 ASSSPGQAYEQY
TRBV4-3 ASSLFPGISPLH
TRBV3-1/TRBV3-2 ASSQPGLSTDTQY
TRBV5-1 ASSLEGAITEAF
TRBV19 ASTWDRGRGPDTQY
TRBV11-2 ASSPTGPLGDTQY
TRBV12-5 ASGLLGTSGRSDTQY
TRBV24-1 ATSDSGVNEQF
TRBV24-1 ATSRPPGTSGKAITDTQY
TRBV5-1 ASTISLQGTDTQY
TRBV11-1 ASSLAPPGEQY
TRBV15 ATSKVRGSRPNEKLF
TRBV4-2 ASSSGQMSSYNSPLH
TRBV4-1 ASSQVVGTGSSGANVLT
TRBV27 ASSLLTANTEAF
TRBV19 ASSSRWTGNTEAF
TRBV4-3 ASSHIRSNYGYT